The source of this T cell receptor beta chain is a study of identical twins. Study results and caveats: Compared with models, monozygotic twins showed more out-of-frame TCR alpha sharing. Weaker excess twin sharing was observed in beta out-of-frame sequences. Where out-of-frame alpha sequences were twin-shared, they showed excess low generation probability. Partly confounded zero-insertion analyses could result from invariant MAIT and iNKT cells.

CDR3 size: 13 residues. V lost 1 base and J lost 6, with 10 bases in between. In TCRdb, the 5' RACE reads were re-called with MiXCR into one record per CDR3 protein. The sample consists of under 450,000 distinct CDR3 sequences, approximately 17% of them appearing once. A word on this clonotype: Its antigen remains unidentified.

The sequence was obtained from a man aged 50 or older in good health. Sequencing input: naive T cells sorted from blood. V and J are TRBV12-3 or TRBV12-4 and TRBJ2-7; no definite D call. In DNA form, the CDR3 reads TGTGCCAGCAGTTTAGGTCCTTTAGGCGAGCAGTACTTC. As protein: CASSLGPLGEQYF.